The sequence of this T cell receptor beta chain was determined in a study of blood T cell repertoires in COVID-19. Overall study: Material from acute and convalescent COVID-19 was sourced from the United States, Italy and Spain. In each case, the material was cDNA or gDNA derived from T cells, B-cell-depleted T cells, or PBMCs.

In the authors' workflow: It was from reference gene primer amplification that nucleated cell counts were estimated. TCRdb's copy holds only in-frame clones and misses some; the assay was immunoSEQ multiplex PCR. The V and J calls and the clone size are those of that table, but D and trimming were determined from the DNA. Among under 250,000 clones listed, about 88% were seen once. The germline CDR1 and CDR2 sequences are SGHVS and FQNEAQ. Between the trimmed V and J ends, which lost 3 bases and 5 bases, there was a span of 10 bases. The CDR3 has 13 amino acids. The chain couples TRBV7-8 to TRBJ1-1; weak D call: TRBD1 (6 bases). This sequence originates from a man aged 40-49 years with acute or convalescent COVID-19. Sequencing was performed on peripheral blood. The CDR3 bases are TGTGCCAGCAGCTTCGGGAGGGGGACTGAAGCTTTCTTT. This encodes CASSFGRGTEAFF.